Listed here is a single TCR beta chain. Here immunoSEQ multiplex PCR was the method, and the copy in TCRdb shows in-frame clones only, minus some. Of 100,000 to 150,000 clones in the sample, roughly 90% were seen once. The data were taken from a study of blood T cell repertoires in COVID-19. The germline CDR1 and CDR2 sequences are KGHSH and LQKENI. V gave up 3 bases and J gave up 3 bases, with 15 bases separating them. The CDR3 sequence is 17 residues long. The chain couples TRBV18 to TRBJ2-6, with TRBD1 as a possible D gene (6 bases). The source material was peripheral blood. The sequence came from a man aged 45-65 years with COVID-19, enrolled during active disease. CDR3 region: CASSPEQGTIGANVLTF. CDR3 DNA: TGTGCCAGCTCACCTGAACAGGGTACTATTGGGGCCAACGTCCTGACTTTC. The full variable domain, in which reference TRBV18 and TRBJ2-6 provide the parts outside the CDR3, is NAGVMQNPRHLVRRRGQEARLRCSPMKGHSHVYWYRQLPEEGLKFMVYLQKENIIDESGMPKERFSAEFPKEGPSILRIQQVVRGDSAAYFCASSPEQGTIGANVLTFGAGSRLTVL.